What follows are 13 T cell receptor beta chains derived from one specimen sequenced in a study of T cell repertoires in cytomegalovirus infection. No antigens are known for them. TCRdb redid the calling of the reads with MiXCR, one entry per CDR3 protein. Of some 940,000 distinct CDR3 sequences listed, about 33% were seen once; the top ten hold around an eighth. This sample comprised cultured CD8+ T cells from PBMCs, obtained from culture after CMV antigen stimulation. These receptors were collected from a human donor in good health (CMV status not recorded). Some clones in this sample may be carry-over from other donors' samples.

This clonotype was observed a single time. The CDR3 here is CASSARSVYGYTF. CDR3 coding DNA: TGTGCCAGCAGTGCCCGGTCAGTCTATGGCTACACCTTC. V gene TRBV6-2 or TRBV6-3 combines with J gene TRBJ1-2; no clear D. The CDR3 contains 13 residues. Germline CDR1 reads MNHEY; CDR2 reads SVGEGT. V lost 5 bases and J lost 4, with 11 bases in between.

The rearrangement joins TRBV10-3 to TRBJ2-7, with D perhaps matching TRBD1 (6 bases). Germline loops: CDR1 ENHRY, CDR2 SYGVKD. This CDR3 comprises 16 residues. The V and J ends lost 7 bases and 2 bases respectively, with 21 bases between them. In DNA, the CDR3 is TGTGCCATCAACCTCCCTGACAGGCTTAACACCTACGAGCAGTACTTC. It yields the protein CAINLPDRLNTYEQYF.

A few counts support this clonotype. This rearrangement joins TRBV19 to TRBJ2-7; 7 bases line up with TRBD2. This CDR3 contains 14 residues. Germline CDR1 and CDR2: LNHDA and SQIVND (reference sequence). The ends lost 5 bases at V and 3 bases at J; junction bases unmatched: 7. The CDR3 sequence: CASSLRTSGYEQYF. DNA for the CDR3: TGTGCCAGTAGTCTCCGGACTAGTGGCTACGAGCAGTACTTC.

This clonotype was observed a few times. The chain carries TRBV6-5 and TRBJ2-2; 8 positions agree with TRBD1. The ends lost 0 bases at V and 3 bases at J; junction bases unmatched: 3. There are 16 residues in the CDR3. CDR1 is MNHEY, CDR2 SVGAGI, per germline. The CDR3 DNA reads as TGTGCCAGCAGTTACTCCTACAGGGGGGACACCGGGGAGCTGTTTTTT. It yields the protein CASSYSYRGDTGELFF.

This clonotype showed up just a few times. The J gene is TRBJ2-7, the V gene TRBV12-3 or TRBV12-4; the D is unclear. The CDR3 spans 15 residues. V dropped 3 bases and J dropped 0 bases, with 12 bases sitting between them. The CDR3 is CASSFIGASSYEQYF. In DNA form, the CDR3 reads TGTGCCAGCAGTTTTATCGGTGCGAGCTCCTACGAGCAGTACTTC.

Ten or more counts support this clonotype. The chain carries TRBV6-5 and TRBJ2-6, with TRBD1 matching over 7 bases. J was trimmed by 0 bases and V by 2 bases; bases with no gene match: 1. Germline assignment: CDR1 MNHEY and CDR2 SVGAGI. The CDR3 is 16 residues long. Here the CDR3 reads CASSYRQGSGANVLTF. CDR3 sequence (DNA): TGTGCCAGCAGTTACCGACAGGGCTCTGGGGCCAACGTCCTGACTTTC.

CDR3 sequence reads: CASSLGTGGKETQYF. In DNA form, the CDR3 reads TGTGCCAGCAGCTTGGGGACAGGGGGAAAAGAGACCCAGTACTTC. The V gene is TRBV5-6, the J gene TRBJ2-5, with TRBD1 matching over 10 bases. The CDR3 is made up of 15 amino acids. Germline V gives CDR1 SGHDT, CDR2 YYEEEE. The V and J ends lost 0 bases and 3 bases, in that order; junction bases with no gene match: 2.

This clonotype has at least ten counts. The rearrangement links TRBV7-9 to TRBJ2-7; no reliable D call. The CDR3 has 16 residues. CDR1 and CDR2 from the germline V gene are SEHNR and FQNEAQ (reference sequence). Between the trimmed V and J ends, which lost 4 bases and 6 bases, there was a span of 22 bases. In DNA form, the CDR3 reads TGTGCCAGCAGCTCGAACTTTAACAGAGGCCAAGGCGAGCAGTACTTC. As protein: CASSSNFNRGQGEQYF.

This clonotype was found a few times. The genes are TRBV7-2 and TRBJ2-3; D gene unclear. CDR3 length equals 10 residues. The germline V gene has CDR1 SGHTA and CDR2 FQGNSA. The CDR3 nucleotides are TGTGCTACCCAGGCAGATACGCAGTATTTT. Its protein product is CATQADTQYF.

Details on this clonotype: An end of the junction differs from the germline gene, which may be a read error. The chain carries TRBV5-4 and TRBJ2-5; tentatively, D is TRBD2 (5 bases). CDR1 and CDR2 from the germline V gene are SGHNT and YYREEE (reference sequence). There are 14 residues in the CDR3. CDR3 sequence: CTSSLEDYQETQYF. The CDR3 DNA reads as TGTACCAGCAGCTTGGAGGACTACCAAGAGACCCAGTACTTC.

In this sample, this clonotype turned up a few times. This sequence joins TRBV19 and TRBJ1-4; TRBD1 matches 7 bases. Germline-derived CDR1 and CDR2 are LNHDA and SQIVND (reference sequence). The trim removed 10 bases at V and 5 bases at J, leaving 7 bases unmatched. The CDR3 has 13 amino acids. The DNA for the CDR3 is TGTGCCACCAAACAGGGGTGGAATGAAAAACTGTTTTTT. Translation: CATKQGWNEKLFF.

The CDR3 here is CASLHGTTGELFF. The CDR3 DNA sequence: TGTGCCAGCCTACATGGGACGACCGGGGAGCTGTTTTTT. This chain links TRBV2 with TRBJ2-2; D may correspond to TRBD1 or TRBD2 (5 bases each). Trimming pared 8 bases from V and 5 bases from J, leaving 12 bases between. The germline gives CDR1 SNHLY, CDR2 FYNNEI. This CDR3 has 13 residues.

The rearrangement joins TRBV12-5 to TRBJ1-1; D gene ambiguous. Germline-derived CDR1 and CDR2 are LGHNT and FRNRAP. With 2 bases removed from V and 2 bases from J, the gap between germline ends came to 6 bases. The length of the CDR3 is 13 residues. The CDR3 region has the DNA TGTGCTAGTGGTTTGAACAGCAACACTGAAGCTTTCTTT. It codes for CASGLNSNTEAFF.